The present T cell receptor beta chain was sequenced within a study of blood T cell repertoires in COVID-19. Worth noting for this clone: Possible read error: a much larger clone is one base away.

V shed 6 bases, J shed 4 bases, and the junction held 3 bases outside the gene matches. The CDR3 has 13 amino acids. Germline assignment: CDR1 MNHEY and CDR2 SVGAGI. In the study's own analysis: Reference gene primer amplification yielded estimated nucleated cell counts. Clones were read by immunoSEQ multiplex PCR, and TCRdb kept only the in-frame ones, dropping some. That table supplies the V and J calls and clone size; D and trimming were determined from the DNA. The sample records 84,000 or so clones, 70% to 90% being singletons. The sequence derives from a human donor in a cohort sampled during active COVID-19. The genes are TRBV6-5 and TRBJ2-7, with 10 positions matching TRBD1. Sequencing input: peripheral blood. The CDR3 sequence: CASSRDRGYEQYF. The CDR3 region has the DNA TGTGCCAGCAGCCGGGACAGGGGATACGAGCAGTACTTC.